The source of this TCR beta chain is a study of shared clonotypes between healthy human individuals. General observations from the study: Naive subsets typically showed greater estimated richness than memory subsets. Among a handful of donors, approximately 5.4% of naive CD4 clonotypes were found in common.

Deep level was the assay's run setting. Original processing methods: Quality scores were absent from the junction-only immunoSEQ sequences, so filtering differed. The data were produced by immunoSEQ multiplex PCR, yet TCRdb's version contains in-frame clones alone and is incomplete. From that table come the V and J calls and clone size; the DNA was used to work out D and trimming. Counted here are approximately 320,000 clones, roughly 70% occurring once; the ten biggest clones make up about 9.3%. Ten or more counts support this clone. Its antigen is not known. Sample: memory CD4+ T cells sorted from blood. Subset here: CD45RA-negative fraction. The sequence derives from a man aged 30 to 45 in good health.

The CDR3 sequence: CAWSISLYNEQFF. The CDR3 DNA reads TGTGCCTGGAGTATATCCCTATACAATGAGCAGTTCTTC. The genes are TRBV30 and TRBJ2-1; D is undetermined. The CDR3 consists of 13 residues. Per germline, CDR1 GTSNPN and CDR2 SVGIG (reference sequence). V was shortened by 2 bases and J by 4 bases, with 9 bases between the two germline ends.